The 28 T cell receptor beta chains in this list originate from one sample, sequenced in a study of T-cell memory formation after mild COVID-19. MiXCR, applied by TCRdb to the 5' RACE reads, yields one record per CDR3 protein. Of about 440,000 distinct CDR3 sequences listed, about 19% are singletons. The material sequenced was PBMCs or a T cell subset sorted from them (not recorded which). The source is an adult woman who had mild COVID-19 (a few samples of this study predate the infection). Cell type and time point are not known.

In this sample, this clonotype turned up a few times. V gene TRBV5-1 combines with J gene TRBJ2-7; the match to TRBD2 covers 13 bases. Germline V gives CDR1 SGHRS, CDR2 YFSETQ. CDR3 length equals 17 residues. The V and J ends lost 3 bases and 1 base, in that order; junction bases with no gene match: 7. This CDR3 reads CASSYGLAGAVSYEQYF. CDR3 coding DNA: TGCGCCAGCAGCTATGGACTAGCGGGAGCCGTATCCTACGAGCAGTACTTC.

The chain combines TRBV25-1 with TRBJ1-5, with unresolved D. Germline values: CDR1 MGHDK, CDR2 SYGVNS. The CDR3 sequence is 13 residues long. Trimming removed 8 bases from V and 0 bases from J, with 8 bases in between. The CDR3 sequence: CASWQFSNQPQHF. In nucleotides, the CDR3 is TGTGCCAGCTGGCAGTTTAGCAATCAGCCCCAGCATTTT.

The chain uses TRBV20-1 and TRBJ2-7, with TRBD1 identical over 11 bases. Trimming took 6 bases from V and 6 from J; bases not matched to a gene: 13. The CDR3 has 15 residues. Germline CDR1 DFQATT, CDR2 SNEGSKA (reference sequence). Here the CDR3 reads CSAAGTGGFLGEQYF. The CDR3 region has the DNA TGCAGTGCAGCAGGGACAGGGGGGTTTCTGGGCGAGCAGTACTTC.

This clonotype was seen only a few times. The V call is TRBV5-1, the J call TRBJ2-2; D ambiguous. The CDR3 length is 14 residues. Deletions cut 0 bases from V and 7 bases from J, with 10 bases between. CDR1 is SGHRS and CDR2 is YFSETQ in the germline V gene. The CDR3 region has the DNA TGCGCCAGCAGCTTGGGTCAGGCGAGCGGGGAGCTGTTTTTT. It translates to CASSLGQASGELFF.

This clonotype was found a few times. The chain recombines TRBV5-6 with TRBJ1-1; no clear D gene. This CDR3 comprises 14 residues. Germline loops: CDR1 SGHDT, CDR2 YYEEEE. V lost 3 bases and J lost 1, with 10 bases in between. The CDR3 nucleotides are TGTGCCAGCAGCTCCGGTGAGGGGAACACTGAAGCTTTCTTT. Amino acid sequence: CASSSGEGNTEAFF.

This clonotype was detected many times. This sequence joins TRBV9 and TRBJ2-1, with 12 positions matching TRBD2. There are 20 residues in the CDR3. From germline, CDR1 is SGDLS and CDR2 YYNGEE. Unmatched junction bases numbered 17, after V lost 0 bases and J lost 7 bases. CDR3 region: CASSVDPFPLTSGSANEQFF. The DNA of the CDR3 is TGTGCCAGCAGCGTAGACCCCTTCCCCCTGACTAGCGGGAGCGCGAATGAGCAGTTCTTC.

The genes are TRBV25-1 and TRBJ2-5, with TRBD1 matching over 9 bases. V dropped 6 bases and J dropped 4; count of bases not matched to a gene: 12. Germline CDR1 is MGHDK and CDR2 is SYGVNS. The CDR3 length is 16 residues. The CDR3 DNA follows: TGTGCCAGCAGAACCGTTCCGGGACAGGGATCAGAGACCCAGTACTTC. This gives the protein CASRTVPGQGSETQYF.

This clonotype was counted many times. V and J are TRBV20-1 and TRBJ2-2; D not resolved. The CDR3 is made up of 15 amino acids. Germline V gene sequence: CDR1 DFQATT, CDR2 SNEGSKA (reference sequence). The V end lost 0 bases, the J end lost 4 bases, and 12 bases lay between the germline ends. CDR3 sequence reads: CSARDRRQATGELFF. CDR3 sequence (DNA): TGCAGTGCTAGAGATCGGCGGCAGGCCACCGGGGAGCTGTTTTTT.

This clonotype was seen a few times. The V gene is TRBV4-1, the J gene TRBJ1-4; the D is unclear. The CDR3 is 15 residues long. Germline CDR1 and CDR2: MGHRA and YSYEKL. The V gene lost 0 bases and the J gene lost 7 bases, with 12 bases spanning the gap. The DNA of the CDR3 is TGCGCCAGCAGCCAAGAGGCCGGCCTCGGTGAAAAACTGTTTTTT. Its translation is CASSQEAGLGEKLFF.

The table lists this clonotype with a few counts. The chain couples TRBV11-2 to TRBJ2-6; no firm D call. The ends were cut back, 7 bases at V and 1 base at J, with 14 bases in the middle. CDR1 is SGHAT and CDR2 is FQNNGV in the germline V gene. The CDR3 contains 16 residues. In DNA, the CDR3 is TGTGCCAGCAATTCTCTCCGGCCGTCTGGGGCCAACGTCCTGACTTTC. Residues: CASNSLRPSGANVLTF.

This clonotype was seen a handful of times. V and J are TRBV9 and TRBJ2-3; unclear D gene. Trimming took off 4 bases at V and 0 bases at J, with 15 bases between the two ends. The length of the CDR3 is 16 residues. Germline V CDR1 and CDR2: SGDLS, YYNGEE. CDR3 nucleotides: TGTGCCAGCAGCCCCCACATTGCCTCTAGCACAGATACGCAGTATTTT. Its translation: CASSPHIASSTDTQYF.

This clonotype has a count of ten or more. This chain connects TRBV11-2 to TRBJ2-7; D is uncertain. This CDR3 region has 17 residues. Per germline, CDR1 SGHAT and CDR2 FQNNGV. V lost 0 bases and J lost 1, with 16 bases in between. The CDR3 DNA reads as TGTGCCAGCAGCTTAGATCTTGCAGGCCCCGAATCCTACGAGCAGTACTTC. Amino acid sequence: CASSLDLAGPESYEQYF.

The sample holds many counts of this clonotype. The junction departs from germline at one end; a sequencing error may be responsible. This chain links TRBV5-1 with TRBJ2-1, with 12 bases matching TRBD2. Germline CDR1 is SGHRS and CDR2 is YFSETQ. The CDR3 runs 15 residues. CDR3 coding DNA: TGTGCCAGCAGCTTGGGGACTAGCGGGTACAATGAGCAGTTCTTC. Protein sequence: CASSLGTSGYNEQFF.

The rearrangement uses TRBV5-1 and TRBJ2-1; the match to TRBD2 covers 7 bases. CDR1 and CDR2 (germline): SGHRS, YFSETQ. Trimming removed 2 bases from V and 5 bases from J; junction bases left unmatched: 4. This CDR3 has 14 amino acids. The CDR3 coding sequence is TGCGCCAGCAGCTTCGGGGGGAAAGACAATGAGCAGTTCTTC. Protein sequence: CASSFGGKDNEQFF.

The V and J genes are TRBV28 and TRBJ1-2; possibly TRBD1 for D (5 bases). The V and J ends lost 3 bases and 4 bases respectively, with 30 bases between them. The CDR3 loop spans 20 amino acids. CDR1 is MDHEN, CDR2 SYDVKM, per germline. This chain's CDR3 is CASSFNGIKPGTATGYGYTF. The CDR3 bases are TGTGCCAGCAGTTTTAACGGGATAAAACCCGGGACCGCTACCGGCTATGGCTACACCTTC.

This clonotype has just a few counts. The chain carries TRBV20-1 and TRBJ2-1, with 8 bases identical to TRBD2. Per the germline V gene, CDR1 is DFQATT and CDR2 is SNEGSKA (reference sequence). J gave up 6 bases and V 5 bases, and 12 bases lay outside the gene matches. The CDR3 extends over 15 amino acids. CDR3 region: CSACDREGPCNEQFF. For the CDR3, the DNA is TGCAGTGCTTGCGACCGGGAGGGCCCGTGCAATGAGCAGTTCTTC.

This clonotype was found a few times. The gene calls are TRBV29-1 and TRBJ1-1; D might be TRBD1 (6 bases). Looked up from germline, CDR1 is SQVTM and CDR2 is ANQGSEA. CDR3 length equals 14 residues. The V end was cut by 1 base, the J end by 8 bases, with 17 bases between. CDR3 bases: TGCAGCGTTGAAGTTACGGCTGCAGGGGTAGAAGCTTTCTTT. This encodes CSVEVTAAGVEAFF. The full variable domain, in which reference TRBV29-1 and TRBJ1-1 provide the parts outside the CDR3, is SAVISQKPSRDICQRGTSLTIQCQVDSQVTMMFWYRQQPGQSLTLIATANQGSEATYESGFVIDKFPISRPNLTFSTLTVSNMSPEDSSIYLCSVEVTAAGVEAFFGQGTRLTVV.

This clonotype was found a few times. The rearrangement uses TRBV3-1 and TRBJ2-4; no definite D call. Germline assignment: CDR1 LGHDT and CDR2 YNNKEL (reference sequence). This CDR3 spans 13 amino acids. Trimming left V 10 bases short and J 0 bases short, with 10 bases between. CDR3 sequence: CATQSLAKNIQYF. CDR3 coding DNA: TGTGCCACACAATCACTAGCCAAAAACATTCAGTACTTC.

This clonotype was counted a few times. The chain links TRBV4-1 to TRBJ2-4; D is possibly TRBD1 (5 bases). The length of the CDR3 is 16 residues. Germline V gene sequence: CDR1 MGHRA, CDR2 YSYEKL. The V end lost 4 bases, the J end lost 7 bases, and 20 bases lay between the germline ends. CDR3 amino acids: CASSRFVDSFANIQYF. Here the CDR3 DNA reads TGCGCCAGCAGCCGCTTCGTTGACAGCTTTGCGAACATTCAGTACTTC.

This sequence joins TRBV7-3 and TRBJ1-6; tentatively, D is TRBD1 (6 bases). Trimming removed 5 bases at V and 2 bases at J, with 13 bases between. CDR1 SGHTA and CDR2 FQGTGA come from the germline V gene. The length of the CDR3 is 16 residues. The CDR3 here is CASSLRGDPYNSPLHF. CDR3 sequence (DNA): TGTGCCAGCAGCCTAAGGGGGGACCCCTATAATTCACCCCTCCACTTT.

This clonotype showed up just a few times. This CDR3 reads CASSLSPGQDEFF. The CDR3 bases are TGCGCCAGCAGCTTGTCTCCCGGACAGGATGAGTTCTTC. The gene calls are TRBV5-1 and TRBJ2-1, with 7 bases matching TRBD1. The CDR3 sequence is 13 residues long. J was trimmed by 14 bases and V by 1 base; bases with no gene match: 9. Per germline, CDR1 SGHRS and CDR2 YFSETQ. The full variable domain, with the rest looked up from reference TRBV5-1 and TRBJ2-1, is KAGVTQTPRYLIKTRGQQVTLSCSPISGHRSVSWYQQTPGQGLQFLFEYFSETQRNKGNFPGRFSGRQFSNSRSEMNVSTLELGDSALYLCASSLSPGQDEFFGPGTRLTVL.

This clonotype appeared a few times. The chain is built from TRBV28 and TRBJ2-7, with D perhaps being TRBD1 or TRBD2 (5 bases each). Germline CDR1 and CDR2: MDHEN and SYDVKM. This CDR3 has 15 residues. Trimming left V 3 bases short and J 0 bases short, with 12 bases between. CDR3 protein: CASSFLKGPSYEQYF. DNA for the CDR3: TGTGCCAGCAGTTTCTTGAAGGGACCCTCCTACGAGCAGTACTTC.

Ten or more counts support this clonotype. The chain joins TRBV5-1 to TRBJ1-2, with 9 bases lining up with TRBD1. V was pared by 3 bases and J by 6 bases, with 3 bases of the junction left unmatched. Germline-derived CDR1 and CDR2 are SGHRS and YFSETQ. CDR3 length equals 13 residues. The CDR3 DNA reads TGCGCCAGCAGCTCAGGACAGGGGCATGGCTACACCTTC. Translated: CASSSGQGHGYTF.

The chain employs TRBV10-3 and TRBJ1-2, with 11 bases identical to TRBD1. The V and J ends lost 5 bases and 12 bases, in that order; junction bases with no gene match: 8. CDR1 ENHRY and CDR2 SYGVKD come from the germline V gene. The CDR3 is 13 amino acids. The CDR3 reads CAISRDRGVENTF. The CDR3 DNA sequence: TGTGCCATCAGTCGGGACAGGGGGGTCGAGAACACCTTC.

This rearrangement joins TRBV3-1 to TRBJ1-3; D not certain. The length of the CDR3 is 14 residues. Germline CDR1 LGHDT, CDR2 YNNKEL (reference sequence). V lost 1 base to trimming and J lost 1 base, with 5 bases between them. The CDR3 loop reads CASSQGRSGNTIYF. The CDR3 region has the DNA TGTGCCAGCAGCCAAGGTCGTTCTGGAAACACCATATATTTT.

This clonotype was recorded a few times. The chain carries TRBV25-1 and TRBJ2-3; D uncertain. The V end was cut by 8 bases, the J end by 0 bases, with 9 bases between. The CDR3 has 13 amino acids. CDR1 MGHDK and CDR2 SYGVNS come from the germline V gene. CDR3 sequence (DNA): TGTGCCAGCGCCCCGCACAGCACAGATACGCAGTATTTT. It yields the protein CASAPHSTDTQYF.

This clonotype was detected only a few times. The chain carries TRBV29-1 and TRBJ1-2, with 12 bases that match TRBD1. With V trimmed by 6 bases and J by 5 bases, 7 bases remained unmatched. The CDR3 is 14 amino acids. Looked up from germline, CDR1 is SQVTM and CDR2 is ANQGSEA. CDR3 nucleotides: TGCAGCGTAACCGGGACAGGGGGCCAATATGGCTACACCTTC. Translating gives CSVTGTGGQYGYTF.

This clonotype turned up a few times. The chain uses TRBV20-1 and TRBJ2-7; D call uncertain. The CDR3 spans 16 residues. Germline V gene sequence: CDR1 DFQATT, CDR2 SNEGSKA (reference sequence). The ends were cut back, 4 bases at V and 0 bases at J, with 19 bases in the middle. The CDR3 region is CSAILSPRLLSYEQYF. The CDR3 DNA follows: TGCAGTGCTATTTTGTCTCCGAGACTCCTCTCCTACGAGCAGTACTTC.